The source of this T cell receptor beta chain is a study of PD-1 blockade in classical Hodgkin lymphoma. Regarding time point: cycle 4 day 1 (C4D1), after six to seven weeks of nivolumab. Autologous stem cell transplantation was followed by relapse in every patient, and brentuximab vedotin exposure varied. Generated by immunoSEQ multiplex PCR, the TCRdb table keeps only in-frame clones and is missing some. The table lists some 22,000 clones, around three quarters of them singletons. This CDR3 region has 15 residues. CDR1 and CDR2 (germline): SGHTA, FQGNSA. V was cut by 5 bases and J by 2 bases, with 16 bases left in between.

The receptor was isolated from a human donor with classical Hodgkin lymphoma. This chain connects TRBV7-2 to TRBJ2-7, with D tentatively TRBD1 or TRBD2 (6 bases each). The sequences come from peripheral blood mononuclear cells (PBMCs), collected before the fourth cycle of nivolumab. CDR3 residues: CASSGQTGATYEQYF. For the CDR3, the DNA is TGTGCCAGCAGCGGTCAGACGGGGGCCACCTACGAGCAGTACTTC.